Listed here are 13 T cell receptor beta chains from one sample, sequenced in a study of blood T cell repertoires in COVID-19. Profiling relied on immunoSEQ multiplex PCR, and the TCRdb table lists in-frame clones only, not all of them. The sample has fewer than 300,000 clones; 65% to 90% are singletons. Sequenced input: peripheral blood. The receptors were gathered from a woman aged 60-75 years with active or convalescent COVID-19.

This clone was found a few times. CDR3 region: CASSQESGQGLAYEQYF. DNA of the CDR3: TGTGCCAGCAGCCAAGAATCGGGTCAGGGGCTCGCATACGAGCAGTACTTC. This chain connects TRBV4-2 to TRBJ2-7, with D possibly TRBD1 on 6 matching bases. Germline loops: CDR1 LGHNA, CDR2 YNFKEQ. This CDR3 comprises 17 residues. Trimming took 0 bases from V and 4 from J, leaving 19 bases between them.

This clone was seen only a few times. J is TRBJ1-4 and V is TRBV7-2; no clear D gene. CDR3 length equals 16 residues. Trimming stripped 0 bases from V and 3 bases from J, with 11 bases between. Germline CDR1 and CDR2: SGHTA and FQGNSA. The CDR3 sequence: CASSLAGGWSNEKLFF. The CDR3 nucleotides read TGTGCCAGCAGCTTAGCGGGCGGGTGGTCTAATGAAAAACTGTTTTTT.

The genes are TRBV19 and TRBJ1-5; no firm D call. The CDR3 extends over 12 amino acids. The V gene lost 4 bases and the J gene lost 5 bases, with 6 bases spanning the gap. From germline, CDR1 is LNHDA and CDR2 SQIVND (reference sequence). The CDR3 reads CASSTTYQPQHF. CDR3 in DNA: TGTGCCAGTAGTACTACTTATCAGCCCCAGCATTTT. Combining the CDR3 with reference TRBV19 and TRBJ1-5 gives the whole variable domain DGGITQSPKYLFRKEGQNVTLSCEQNLNHDAMYWYRQDPGQGLRLIYYSQIVNDFQKGDIAEGYSVSREKKESFPLTVTSAQKNPTAFYLCASSTTYQPQHFGDGTRLSIL.

The genes are TRBV7-3 and TRBJ2-1; 8 bases align to TRBD2. Looked up from germline, CDR1 is SGHTA and CDR2 is FQGTGA. V shed 5 bases and J 3 bases; nucleotides not matched to a gene: 9. This CDR3 is 16 amino acids long. CDR3 bases: TGTGCCAGCAGCCAAAACGGGGGGGCTCTCTACAATGAGCAGTTCTTC. As protein: CASSQNGGALYNEQFF.

The chain employs TRBV29-1 and TRBJ2-7, with D maybe TRBD1 (6 bases). CDR3 length: 15 amino acids. Germline assignment: CDR1 SQVTM and CDR2 ANQGSEA. Trimming stripped 5 bases from V and 1 base from J, with 18 bases between. This chain's CDR3 is CSVKTGTPISYEQYF. The CDR3 coding sequence is TGCAGCGTTAAAACCGGGACACCGATATCCTACGAGCAGTACTTC.

This rearrangement joins TRBV5-1 to TRBJ2-5; 7 bases fit TRBD2. From germline, CDR1 is SGHRS and CDR2 YFSETQ. The CDR3 loop spans 15 amino acids. Trimming at V came to 4 bases and at J to 1 base, leaving 7 bases not matched to a gene. The CDR3, as DNA: TGCGCCAGCAGCCCCACCGGGACTACCCAAGAGACCCAGTACTTC. As protein: CASSPTGTTQETQYF.

The chain couples TRBV5-1 to TRBJ2-5, with TRBD2 matching over 7 bases. The V and J ends lost 2 bases and 2 bases, in that order; junction bases with no gene match: 6. Germline V gene data show CDR1 as SGHRS and CDR2 as YFSETQ. The CDR3 has 15 amino acids. The CDR3 DNA reads as TGCGCCAGCAGCTTCTTCCCCGGGGGGCAAGAGACCCAGTACTTC. Translation: CASSFFPGGQETQYF. The variable domain in full, completed from reference TRBV5-1 and TRBJ2-5, reads KAGVTQTPRYLIKTRGQQVTLSCSPISGHRSVSWYQQTPGQGLQFLFEYFSETQRNKGNFPGRFSGRQFSNSRSEMNVSTLELGDSALYLCASSFFPGGQETQYFGPGTRLLVL.

As DNA, the CDR3 is TGTGCCAGTAGTACCGGGGGGGGAGTCAATGAGCAGTTCTTC. This encodes CASSTGGGVNEQFF. The chain recombines TRBV19 with TRBJ2-1; TRBD2 agrees at 8 bases. CDR3 length: 14 residues. J gave up 6 bases and V 4 bases, and 5 bases lay outside the gene matches. Germline CDR1 is LNHDA and CDR2 is SQIVND (reference sequence).

The chain uses TRBV2 and TRBJ2-5, with 9 nucleotides matching TRBD1. CDR3 length equals 13 residues. J lost 5 bases, V lost 6 bases, and 4 bases had no gene match. Germline V lookup: CDR1 SNHLY, CDR2 FYNNEI. The CDR3 spells CASRHRGLETQYF. Written as DNA, the CDR3 is TGTGCCAGCAGACACAGGGGGCTGGAGACCCAGTACTTC. The entire variable domain, with the rest obtained from reference TRBV2 and TRBJ2-5, is as follows: EPEVTQTPSHQVTQMGQEVILRCVPISNHLYFYWYRQILGQKVEFLVSFYNNEISEKSEIFDDQFSVERPDGSNFTLKIRSTKLEDSAMYFCASRHRGLETQYFGPGTRLLVL.

The V call is TRBV5-4, the J call TRBJ2-7; D is unresolved. CDR3 length: 14 amino acids. Trimming removed 1 base at V and 5 bases at J, with 13 bases between. Germline assignment: CDR1 SGHNT and CDR2 YYREEE (reference sequence). The CDR3 DNA is TGTGCCAGCAGCTTGCGAGCGAACACCCACGAGCAGTACTTC. Amino acid sequence: CASSLRANTHEQYF.

The rearrangement uses TRBV2 and TRBJ2-3; a possible D gene is TRBD1 (5 bases). Trimming left V 3 bases short and J 2 bases short, with 12 bases between. Germline V gene sequence: CDR1 SNHLY, CDR2 FYNNEI. This CDR3 has 15 residues. The CDR3 sequence is CASSDLRAITDTQYF. The DNA for the CDR3 is TGTGCCAGCAGTGATCTCAGGGCTATCACAGATACGCAGTATTTT. Full variable domain (outside the CDR3, taken from reference TRBV2 and TRBJ2-3): EPEVTQTPSHQVTQMGQEVILRCVPISNHLYFYWYRQILGQKVEFLVSFYNNEISEKSEIFDDQFSVERPDGSNFTLKIRSTKLEDSAMYFCASSDLRAITDTQYFGPGTRLTVL.

The rearrangement joins TRBV7-2 to TRBJ2-7, with 10 bases that match TRBD1. Germline V CDR1 and CDR2: SGHTA, FQGNSA. The CDR3 totals 14 residues. Unmatched junction bases numbered 3, after V lost 5 bases and J lost 2 bases. The CDR3 DNA reads as TGTGCCAGCAGCGCCGGGACAGGGGCCTACGAGCAGTACTTC. The encoded protein is CASSAGTGAYEQYF.

The rearrangement joins TRBV19 to TRBJ2-2, with 9 positions matching TRBD1. The CDR3 runs to 14 residues. Germline loops: CDR1 LNHDA, CDR2 SQIVND (reference sequence). J was trimmed by 6 bases and V by 9 bases; bases with no gene match: 8. The CDR3 is CASIPGQGSGELFF. The DNA of the CDR3 is TGTGCCAGCATCCCGGGACAGGGATCCGGGGAGCTGTTTTTT.